This TCR beta chain was sequenced during a study of blood T cell repertoires in COVID-19. Study at large: The analysed material was cDNA or gDNA that came from T cells, B-cell-depleted T cells, or PBMCs.

Germline V CDR1 and CDR2: LGHDT, YNNKEL (reference sequence). The V gene end was trimmed by 2 bases and the J gene end by 0 bases; junction bases not matched to a gene: 6. The CDR3 loop spans 16 amino acids. Profiling relied on immunoSEQ multiplex PCR, and the TCRdb table lists in-frame clones only, not all of them. The repertoire includes some 260,000 clones, 75% to 95% of them detected once, and over 1.5% sits in the top ten. The sequenced sample was PBMCs or T cells enriched from blood (not recorded which). This receptor was identified in a young woman who had recovered from COVID-19. The chain is built from TRBV3-1 (or the pseudogene TRBV3-2) and TRBJ1-2; 7 bases line up with TRBD1. CDR3 sequence (DNA): TGTGCCAGCAGCCAACCTGGACAGGTAGCTAACTATGGCTACACCTTC. It encodes CASSQPGQVANYGYTF.